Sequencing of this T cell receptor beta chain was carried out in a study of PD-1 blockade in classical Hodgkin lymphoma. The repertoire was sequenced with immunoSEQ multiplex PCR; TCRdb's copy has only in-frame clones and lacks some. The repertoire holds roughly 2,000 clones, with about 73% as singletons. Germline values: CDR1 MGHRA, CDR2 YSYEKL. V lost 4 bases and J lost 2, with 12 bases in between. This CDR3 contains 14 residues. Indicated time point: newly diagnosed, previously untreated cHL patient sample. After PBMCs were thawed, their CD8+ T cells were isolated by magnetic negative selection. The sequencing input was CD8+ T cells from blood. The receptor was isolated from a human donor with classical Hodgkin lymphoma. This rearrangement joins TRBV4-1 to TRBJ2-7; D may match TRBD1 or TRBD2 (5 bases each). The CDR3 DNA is TGCGCCAGCAGCCGGCATGAGGGGACCTACGAGCAGTACTTC. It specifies CASSRHEGTYEQYF.